This TCR beta chain emerged from a study of blood T cells in healthy people across ages. The sample holds a few counts of this clonotype. A second roughly 6 to 11 cycle PCR used barcoded and J-beta primers. TCRdb itself ran the 5' RACE reads through MiXCR, one entry per CDR3 protein. The sample consists of about 1,500,000 distinct CDR3 sequences, 40% to 50% of them appearing once. The CDR3 length is 16 residues. Germline CDR1 reads MNHEY; CDR2 reads SVGAGI. V lost 7 bases and J lost 3; bases outside the gene matches: 12. This clonotype originated in a woman aged 18-29 years in good health. This sequence joins TRBV6-5 and TRBJ2-3, with 8 bases aligning to TRBD2. The source material was blood. CDR3 nucleotide sequence: TGTGCCAGCACCCCACTCAGCGGGAGTAGAACAGATACGCAGTATTTT. Translating gives CASTPLSGSRTDTQYF.